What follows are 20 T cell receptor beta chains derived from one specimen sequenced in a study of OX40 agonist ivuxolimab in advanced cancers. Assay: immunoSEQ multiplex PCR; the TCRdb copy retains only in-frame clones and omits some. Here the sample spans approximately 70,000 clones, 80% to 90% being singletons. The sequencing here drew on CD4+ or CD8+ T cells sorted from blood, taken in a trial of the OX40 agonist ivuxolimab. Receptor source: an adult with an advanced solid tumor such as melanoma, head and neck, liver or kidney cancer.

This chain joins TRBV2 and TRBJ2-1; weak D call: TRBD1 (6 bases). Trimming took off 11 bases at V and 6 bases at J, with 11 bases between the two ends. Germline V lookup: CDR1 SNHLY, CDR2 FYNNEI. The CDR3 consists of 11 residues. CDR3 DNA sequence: TGTGCCGGAACAGGGTCCAATGAGCAGTTCTTC. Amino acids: CAGTGSNEQFF. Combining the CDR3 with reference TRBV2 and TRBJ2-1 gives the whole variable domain EPEVTQTPSHQVTQMGQEVILRCVPISNHLYFYWYRQILGQKVEFLVSFYNNEISEKSEIFDDQFSVERPDGSNFTLKIRSTKLEDSAMYFCAGTGSNEQFFGPGTRLTVL.

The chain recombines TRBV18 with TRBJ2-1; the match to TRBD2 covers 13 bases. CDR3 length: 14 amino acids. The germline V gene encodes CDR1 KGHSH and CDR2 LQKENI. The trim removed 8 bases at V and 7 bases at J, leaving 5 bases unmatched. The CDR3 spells CASRTSGSRNEQFF. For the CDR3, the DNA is TGTGCCAGCCGGACTAGCGGGAGTAGGAATGAGCAGTTCTTC. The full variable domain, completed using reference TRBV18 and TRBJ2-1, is NAGVMQNPRHLVRRRGQEARLRCSPMKGHSHVYWYRQLPEEGLKFMVYLQKENIIDESGMPKERFSAEFPKEGPSILRIQQVVRGDSAAYFCASRTSGSRNEQFFGPGTRLTVL.

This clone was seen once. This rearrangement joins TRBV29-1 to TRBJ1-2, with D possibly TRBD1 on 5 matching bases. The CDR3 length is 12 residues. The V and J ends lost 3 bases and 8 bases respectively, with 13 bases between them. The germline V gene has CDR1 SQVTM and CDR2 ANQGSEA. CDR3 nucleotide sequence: TGCAGCGTTGACCCAGGGCAAGGAGGCTACACCTTC. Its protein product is CSVDPGQGGYTF.

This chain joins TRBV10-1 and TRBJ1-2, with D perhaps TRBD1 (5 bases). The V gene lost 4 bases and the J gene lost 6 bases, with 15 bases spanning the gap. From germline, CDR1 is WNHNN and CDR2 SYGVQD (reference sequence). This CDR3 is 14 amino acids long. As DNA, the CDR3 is TGCGCCAGCAGTGCCGGGACCTCGGCGGATGGCTACACCTTC. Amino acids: CASSAGTSADGYTF.

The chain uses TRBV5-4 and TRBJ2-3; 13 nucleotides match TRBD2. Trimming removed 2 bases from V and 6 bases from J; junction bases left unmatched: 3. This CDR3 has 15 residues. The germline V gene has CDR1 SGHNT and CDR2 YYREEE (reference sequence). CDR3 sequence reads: CASSLATSGRDTQYF. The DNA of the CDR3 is TGTGCCAGCAGCTTAGCGACTAGCGGGAGGGATACGCAGTATTTT.

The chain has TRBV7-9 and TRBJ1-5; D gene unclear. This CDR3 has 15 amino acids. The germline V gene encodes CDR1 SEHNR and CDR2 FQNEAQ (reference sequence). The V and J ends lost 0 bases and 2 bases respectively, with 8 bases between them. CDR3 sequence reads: CASSLALTGNQPQHF. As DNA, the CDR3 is TGTGCCAGCAGCTTAGCGCTAACGGGCAATCAGCCCCAGCATTTT.

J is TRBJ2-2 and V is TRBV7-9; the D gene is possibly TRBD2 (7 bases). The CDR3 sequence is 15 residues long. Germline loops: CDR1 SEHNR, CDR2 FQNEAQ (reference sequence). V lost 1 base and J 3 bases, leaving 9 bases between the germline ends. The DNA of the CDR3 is TGTGCCAGCAGCTTAGGCGGGGGCGACACCGGGGAGCTGTTTTTT. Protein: CASSLGGGDTGELFF. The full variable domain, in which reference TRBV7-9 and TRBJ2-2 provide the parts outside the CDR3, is DTGVSQNPRHKITKRGQNVTFRCDPISEHNRLYWYRQTLGQGPEFLTYFQNEAQLEKSRLLSDRFSAERPKGSFSTLEIQRTEQGDSAMYLCASSLGGGDTGELFFGEGSRLTVL.

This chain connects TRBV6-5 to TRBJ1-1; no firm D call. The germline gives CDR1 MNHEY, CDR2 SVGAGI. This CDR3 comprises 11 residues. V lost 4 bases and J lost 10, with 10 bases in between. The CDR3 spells CASSSLRGAFF. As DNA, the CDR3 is TGTGCCAGCAGTTCACTTCGGGGAGCTTTCTTT.

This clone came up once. The CDR3: CASSKGADSNQPQHF. For the CDR3, the DNA is TGTGCCAGCAGCAAAGGGGCAGATAGCAATCAGCCCCAGCATTTT. The chain recombines TRBV21-1 with TRBJ1-5; the DNA was not used to check the table's D call, TRBD1. TRBV21-1 is a recognized pseudogene. The CDR3 sequence is 15 residues long.

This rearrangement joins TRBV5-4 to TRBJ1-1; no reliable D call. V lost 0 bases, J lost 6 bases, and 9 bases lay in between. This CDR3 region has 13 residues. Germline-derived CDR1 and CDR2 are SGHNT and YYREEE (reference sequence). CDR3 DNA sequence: TGTGCCAGCAGCTTGGAGGGTCTCGCTGAAGCTTTCTTT. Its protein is CASSLEGLAEAFF.

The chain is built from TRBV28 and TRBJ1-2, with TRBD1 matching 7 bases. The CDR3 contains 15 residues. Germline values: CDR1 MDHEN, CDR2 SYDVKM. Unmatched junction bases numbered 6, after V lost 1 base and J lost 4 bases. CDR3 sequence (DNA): TGTGCCAGCAGTTTATCGTCGGGACAGACCTATGGCTACACCTTC. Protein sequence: CASSLSSGQTYGYTF.

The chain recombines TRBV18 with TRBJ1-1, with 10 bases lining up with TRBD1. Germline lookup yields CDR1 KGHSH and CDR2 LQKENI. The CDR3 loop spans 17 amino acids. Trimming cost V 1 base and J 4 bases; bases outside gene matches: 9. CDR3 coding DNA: TGTGCCAGCTCACCACTGGCGTCCGGGACAGGGGTCACTGAAGCTTTCTTT. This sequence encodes CASSPLASGTGVTEAFF.

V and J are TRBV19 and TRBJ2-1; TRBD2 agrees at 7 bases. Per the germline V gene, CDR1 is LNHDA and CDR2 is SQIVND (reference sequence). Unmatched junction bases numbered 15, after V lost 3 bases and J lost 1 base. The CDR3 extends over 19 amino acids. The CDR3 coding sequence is TGTGCCAGTAGTATGACCGGGAGGATTAGCAGGTATTCCTACAATGAGCAGTTCTTC. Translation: CASSMTGRISRYSYNEQFF.

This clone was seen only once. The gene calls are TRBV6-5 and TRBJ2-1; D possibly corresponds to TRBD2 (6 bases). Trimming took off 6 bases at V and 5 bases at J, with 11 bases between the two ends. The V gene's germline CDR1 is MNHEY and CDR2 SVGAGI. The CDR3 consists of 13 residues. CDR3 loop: CASRISGNNEQFF. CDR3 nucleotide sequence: TGTGCCAGCAGAATTAGCGGAAACAATGAGCAGTTCTTC.

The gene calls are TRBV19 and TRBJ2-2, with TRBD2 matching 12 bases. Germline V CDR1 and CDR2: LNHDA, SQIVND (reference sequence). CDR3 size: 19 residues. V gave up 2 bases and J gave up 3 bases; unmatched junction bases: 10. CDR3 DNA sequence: TGTGCCAGTAGTATAAGAAGGCTAGCGGGAGGGGGATACACCGGGGAGCTGTTTTTT. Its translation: CASSIRRLAGGGYTGELFF.

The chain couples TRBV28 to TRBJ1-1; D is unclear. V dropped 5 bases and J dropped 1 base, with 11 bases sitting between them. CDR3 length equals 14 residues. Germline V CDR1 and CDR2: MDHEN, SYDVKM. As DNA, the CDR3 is TGTGCCAGCAGTCTACAGCGAAGGAACACTGAAGCTTTCTTT. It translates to CASSLQRRNTEAFF.

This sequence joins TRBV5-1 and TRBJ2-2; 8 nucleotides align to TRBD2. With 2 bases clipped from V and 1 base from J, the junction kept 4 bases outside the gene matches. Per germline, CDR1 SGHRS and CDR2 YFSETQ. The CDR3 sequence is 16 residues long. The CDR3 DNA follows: TGCGCCAGCAGCTTCAGCGGGAGCGGGAACACCGGGGAGCTGTTTTTT. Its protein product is CASSFSGSGNTGELFF.

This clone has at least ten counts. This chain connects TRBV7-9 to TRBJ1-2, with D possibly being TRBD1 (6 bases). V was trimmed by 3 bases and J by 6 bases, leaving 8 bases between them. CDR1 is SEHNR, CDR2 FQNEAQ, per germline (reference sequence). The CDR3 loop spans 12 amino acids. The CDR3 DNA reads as TGTGCCAGCAGCTTCGCAGGGGATGGCTACACCTTC. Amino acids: CASSFAGDGYTF.

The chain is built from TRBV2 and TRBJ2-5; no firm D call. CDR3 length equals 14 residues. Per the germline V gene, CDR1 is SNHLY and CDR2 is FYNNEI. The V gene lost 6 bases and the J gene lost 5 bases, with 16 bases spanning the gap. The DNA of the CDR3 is TGTGCCAGCAGGCAGTACAGCTCACGGGAGACCCAGTACTTC. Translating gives CASRQYSSRETQYF.

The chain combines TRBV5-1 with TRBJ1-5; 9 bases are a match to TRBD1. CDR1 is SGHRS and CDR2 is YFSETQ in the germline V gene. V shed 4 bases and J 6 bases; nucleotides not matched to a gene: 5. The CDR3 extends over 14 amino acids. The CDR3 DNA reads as TGCGCCAGCAGCCCAGGACAGGGGAGTCAGCCCCAGCATTTT. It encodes CASSPGQGSQPQHF.